The following is a TCR beta chain sequence with its context. The antigen it binds to is not known. No much larger clone exists at a distance of one base, and base qualities are not known. Systemically healthy Caucasian individuals from Russia, over 30 in total and aged roughly 6 to 100 years, were included as donors. Each donor gave about 10 milliliters of peripheral blood, drawn into EDTA-treated Vacutainer tubes. Ficoll-Paque density-gradient centrifugation was used to isolate PBMCs, with at least 7 million obtained per sample. Trizol reagent was used to extract total RNA from the PBMCs, yielding at least 5.5 micrograms per sample. For every donor, an aliquot of PBMCs went through flow cytometry to measure the percentages of naive CD45RAhigh/CD27high T cells. This entry is derived from a study of blood T cells in healthy people across ages (dated by TCRdb to 2013 to 2016). Turning to the overall study: In model experiments, template switching captured roughly one uniquely barcoded TCR beta cDNA molecule for every two T cells. To track age-related changes in TCR beta repertoire diversity, the study relied on deep sequencing normalized with unique cDNA molecular identifiers. The donors were divided into four age groups: young (average around 16 years), middle-aged (approximately 39), aged (around 67) and long-lived (about 80). To avoid experimental bias, donors of different ages were distributed randomly across sequencing lanes. The study analyzed two additional independent replicas of 1 million unique cDNA reads from the same blood draw for two donors, one aged 18 to 30 and one aged 80 or older.

Receptors were amplified or captured by 5' RACE. TCRdb records Illumina HiSeq 2500 as the sequencer. A second 7 to 11 cycle PCR used a sample-barcoded 5' primer and a J-beta primer mix. A unique molecular identifier was introduced onto each TCR beta cDNA molecule by a template-switch 5' adaptor carrying 12 random nucleotides. At least 3 million CDR3-containing paired-end reads were obtained from each sample. The Mint cDNA synthesis kit, primed by a TRBC-specific oligonucleotide, was used to synthesize first-strand cDNA from all RNA. Following uracil-DNA glycosylase treatment, all cDNA underwent a first 18-cycle PCR with the universal primers M1SS and BC2_uni_R. The authors' analysis ran thus. For normalization, 1 million high-quality reads, each with a distinct molecular identifier, were randomly selected from each sample. Reads with shared molecular identifiers were discarded instead of being binned into consensus sequences. MiTCR, run with a Q25 quality threshold and the strictest error-elimination algorithm, handled CDR3 identification, clonotype clustering and error correction. A nonparametric unseen species model with Euler transformation was used to estimate a lower bound on total TCR beta diversity. TCRdb reran the public reads through fastp at Q25 and MiXCR, keeping productive beta chains. Rows with a matching CDR3 protein are joined into one entry that keeps the most common DNA and genes. The V and J calls come from TCRdb's annotation, not from the publication. For this sample there are about 780,000 distinct CDR3 sequences; 46% appear just once. In total, the top ten clones hold 15% to 20% of the sample.

The investigation overall reported the following: Because the CMV infection status of the donors was unknown, age-related changes in expanded clonotypes may potentially have been confounded. Estimates of total diversity from one million sequenced T cells were regarded as lower bounds and underestimates. Observed TCR beta diversity correlated strongly with the percentage of naive T cells measured by flow cytometry. Because profiling used bulk unsorted PBMCs, naive and antigen-experienced compartments could not be compared conclusively. Compared with the aged group, the long-lived group had more naive CD4+ T cells, fewer expanded clones and increased TCR diversity, a pattern suggesting age selection. As age increased, observed TCR beta diversity per million T cells dropped in a roughly linear way, and a significant reduction was already evident by age 40.

The germline V gene (reference sequence) yields LGHDT for CDR1 and YNNKEL for CDR2. The CDR3 starts with the cysteine, ends with the phenylalanine, and has 15 residues. Only the CDR3 part of the read is kept: 45 bases, read in frame from the first base. The trim is 2 bases for V and 7 bases for J, with a gap of 14 bases between the germline ends. The receptor comes from a man older than 75 in good health. This receptor chain uses TRBV3-1 and TRBJ2-2, with TRBD1 tentatively as D gene (6 bases match). Sequencing input: blood. The DNA sequence is given as TGTGCCAGCAGCCAACTCTATCAACAGGGCGGGGAGCTGTTTTTT. Translated, it gives CASSQLYQQGGELFF. The CDR3 plus the reference TRBV3-1 and TRBJ2-2 genes for the other parts give the full variable domain: DTAVSQTPKYLVTQMGNDKSIKCEQNLGHDTMYWYKQDSKKFLKIMFSYNNKELIINETVPNRFSPKSPDKAHLNLHINSLELGDSAVYFCASSQLYQQGGELFFGEGSRLTVL.